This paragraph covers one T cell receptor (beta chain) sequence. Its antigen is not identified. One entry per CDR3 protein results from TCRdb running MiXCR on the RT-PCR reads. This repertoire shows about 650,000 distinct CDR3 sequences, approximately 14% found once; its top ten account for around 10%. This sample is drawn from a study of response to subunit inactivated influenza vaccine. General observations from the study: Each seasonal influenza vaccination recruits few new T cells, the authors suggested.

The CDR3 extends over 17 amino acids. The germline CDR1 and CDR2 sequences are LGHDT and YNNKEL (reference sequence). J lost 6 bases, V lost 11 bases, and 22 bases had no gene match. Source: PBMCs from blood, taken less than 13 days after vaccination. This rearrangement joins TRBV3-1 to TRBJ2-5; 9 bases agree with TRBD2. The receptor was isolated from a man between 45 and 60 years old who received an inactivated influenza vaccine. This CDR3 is CASSPSGGGGALKTQYF. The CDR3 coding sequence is TGTGCCTCCAGCCCTTCAGGAGGCGGGGGGGCATTAAAGACCCAGTACTTC.